This TCR beta chain was documented in a study of blood T cell repertoires in COVID-19. V shed 2 bases and J shed 7 bases, with 24 bases lying between them. The CDR3 is 18 residues long. Germline loops: CDR1 KGHDR, CDR2 SFDVKD. Produced via immunoSEQ multiplex PCR; TCRdb's table is partial and in-frame only. Of roughly 190,000 clones in the sample, just under 90% were seen once. The chain links TRBV24-1 to TRBJ2-3; a possible D gene is TRBD2 (5 bases). Material: peripheral blood. The sequence was collected from a man younger than 30 with active or convalescent COVID-19. The CDR3 sequence is CATSDSGVGLSEEHTQYF. The CDR3 region has the DNA TGTGCCACCAGTGATTCTGGGGTCGGACTCAGCGAAGAGCATACGCAGTATTTT.